Reported below is one T cell receptor beta chain. Its antigen is undetermined. In germline, CDR1 is SGHDN, CDR2 FVKESK. V dropped 1 base and J dropped 8 bases, with 6 bases sitting between them. CDR3 size: 11 residues. The data derive from a study of CD8 T cells in Susac syndrome. Broader study findings: It was acknowledged in the study that the number of individuals who were included in its TCR sequencing and HLA analysis was relatively small.

RNA in amounts of roughly 0.5 to 1 ug was reverse transcribed with random hexamers. By means of immunoSEQ multiplex PCR, TCR beta CDR3 spanning 54 Vbeta and 13 Jbeta underwent amplification. TCRdb analysed the immunoSEQ multiplex PCR reads with MiXCR anew, one entry per CDR3 protein. Of around 200,000 distinct CDR3 sequences listed, approximately 96% were seen once; the top ten hold approximately 0.088%. The T cells that were sequenced for TCR beta were CD8+ and CD4+ cells from blood. This TCR was recovered from a human donor with multiple sclerosis. Sequenced: CD4+ T cells from PBMCs. The genes are TRBV14 and TRBJ2-7; no firm D call. The CDR3 here is CASSQARKQYF. CDR3 DNA: TGTGCCAGCAGCCAAGCGAGGAAGCAGTACTTC.